Given below is one T cell receptor beta chain in context. These data originate in a study of blood T cell repertoires in COVID-19. Looking at the study overall: The origin of the acute and convalescent COVID-19 samples was the United States, Italy and Spain. T cells, B-cell-depleted T cells, or PBMCs provided the cDNA or gDNA that served as material.

The V and J ends lost 4 bases and 7 bases, in that order; junction bases with no gene match: 8. CDR1 and CDR2 (germline): MNHEY, SMNVEV (reference sequence). The CDR3 has 14 residues. Per the authors' pipeline: Nucleated cell counts were estimated from reference gene primer amplification. TCRdb's copy holds only in-frame clones and misses some; the assay was immunoSEQ multiplex PCR. That table supplies the V and J calls and clone size; D and trimming were determined from the DNA. The table has roughly 200,000 clones, 88% seen once. The TCR sequence derives from a man in his fifties or sixties with COVID-19, enrolled during active disease. The V call is TRBV27, the J call TRBJ1-2; 8 bases fit TRBD1. What was sequenced was peripheral blood. The CDR3 region has the DNA TGTGCCAGCAGTTCCTGGGACAGGTTAAGTGGCTACACCTTC. This codes for CASSSWDRLSGYTF.